These 30 T cell receptor beta chains were all obtained from the same sample, sequenced in a study of blood T cell repertoires in COVID-19 (dated by TCRdb to 2018 to 2020). Library generation was performed with the immunoSEQ multiplex PCR assay. TCRdb obtained this table from immuneACCESS and retained in-frame rearrangements with V and J assigned. These tables miss some clones; where compared with another copy, unresolved V genes account for less than half of the shortfall, and the remainder is unexplained. The sample records about 100,000 clones, 70% to 80% of which are singletons. The biggest ten clones account for about 12% of the sample. Input material: peripheral blood. The receptors come from a woman in her 70s with acute or convalescent COVID-19.

This clone has just a few counts. This chain links TRBV9 with TRBJ2-5; 12 bases are shared with TRBD2. Trimming took 2 bases from V and 3 from J; bases not matched to a gene: 8. Germline V gene lookup returns CDR1 SGDLS and CDR2 YYNGEE. This CDR3 region has 17 residues. CDR3 DNA: TGTGCCAGCAGCGTCCCCCGGACTAGCGGGGTAGAAGAGACCCAGTACTTC. As protein: CASSVPRTSGVEETQYF.

V gene TRBV28 combines with J gene TRBJ1-6; 10 bases are a match to TRBD1. The CDR3 runs 15 residues. Looked up from germline, CDR1 is MDHEN and CDR2 is SYDVKM. Trimming at V came to 10 bases and at J to 8 bases, leaving 11 bases not matched to a gene. CDR3 bases: TGTGCCACCTTAGGGGACAGGGGTAATGATTCACCCCTCCACTTT. Amino acids: CATLGDRGNDSPLHF.

The rearrangement joins TRBV6-5 to TRBJ2-1; 8 bases agree with TRBD2. The CDR3 spans 15 residues. In germline, CDR1 is MNHEY, CDR2 SVGAGI. J was trimmed by 4 bases and V by 7 bases; bases with no gene match: 9. CDR3 region: CASTHGRGAYNEQFF. DNA for the CDR3: TGTGCCAGCACCCACGGGCGGGGGGCGTACAATGAGCAGTTCTTC.

This chain connects TRBV30 to TRBJ1-2; D uncertain. Germline CDR1 GTSNPN, CDR2 SVGIG (reference sequence). CDR3 length: 12 amino acids. Trimming stripped 4 bases from V and 4 bases from J, with 10 bases between. Here the CDR3 DNA reads TGTGCCTGGAACCCCGGACTCTATGGCTACACCTTC. Encoded protein: CAWNPGLYGYTF.

In its sample, this clone was seen once. V is TRBV28 and J is TRBJ2-1, with D uncertain. The CDR3 runs 13 residues. Trimming stripped 3 bases from V and 7 bases from J, with 10 bases between. The germline V gene has CDR1 MDHEN and CDR2 SYDVKM. The CDR3 region has the DNA TGTGCCAGCAGTTTGGCCCTCACGAATGAGCAGTTCTTC. The encoded protein is CASSLALTNEQFF.

The chain uses TRBV12-3 or TRBV12-4 and TRBJ1-3; 7 nucleotides agree with TRBD1. The CDR3 is 13 residues long. V was clipped by 5 bases and J by 4 bases; unmatched bases: 2. The CDR3 nucleotides are TGTGCCAGCAGTACGGACAGGGGAAACACCATATATTTT. Residues: CASSTDRGNTIYF.

The chain uses TRBV7-9 and TRBJ2-5; no reliable D call. Germline V lookup: CDR1 SEHNR, CDR2 FQNEAQ (reference sequence). The CDR3 contains 13 residues. V lost 2 bases, J lost 2 bases, and 6 bases lay in between. CDR3 sequence reads: CASSLFQQETQYF. The CDR3 DNA reads TGTGCCAGCAGCTTATTCCAGCAAGAGACCCAGTACTTC. The variable domain in full, with the rest retrieved from reference TRBV7-9 and TRBJ2-5, is DTGVSQNPRHKITKRGQNVTFRCDPISEHNRLYWYRQTLGQGPEFLTYFQNEAQLEKSRLLSDRFSAERPKGSFSTLEIQRTEQGDSAMYLCASSLFQQETQYFGPGTRLLVL.

The V call is TRBV5-5, the J call TRBJ2-3; 11 positions match TRBD2. CDR1 is SGHKS and CDR2 is YYEKEE in the germline V gene (reference sequence). The CDR3 is 15 residues long. Trimming cost V 4 bases and J 1 base; bases outside gene matches: 2. The CDR3 DNA sequence: TGTGCCAGCAGCAAACTAGCGGGGGGCACAGATACGCAGTATTTT. This translates into CASSKLAGGTDTQYF.

This clone was counted ten times or more. The V and J genes are TRBV11-2 and TRBJ2-7; 7 positions agree with TRBD1. Germline lookup yields CDR1 SGHAT and CDR2 FQNNGV. Trimming at V came to 4 bases and at J to 6 bases, leaving 9 bases not matched to a gene. There are 14 residues in the CDR3. Here the CDR3 DNA reads TGTGCCAGCAGCTCCACGACAGGGATGGTCGAGCAGTACTTC. This encodes CASSSTTGMVEQYF. Complete variable domain (other parts from reference TRBV11-2 and TRBJ2-7): EAGVAQSPRYKIIEKRQSVAFWCNPISGHATLYWYQQILGQGPKLLIQFQNNGVVDDSQLPKDRFSAERLKGVDSTLKIQPAKLEDSAVYLCASSSTTGMVEQYFGPGTRLTVT.

V and J are TRBV27 and TRBJ1-5; 9 bases match TRBD1. The germline V gene has CDR1 MNHEY and CDR2 SMNVEV (reference sequence). V lost 8 bases to trimming and J lost 6 bases; unmatched junction nucleotides: 5. There are 13 residues in the CDR3. The CDR3 sequence is CASGDRVSQPQHF. CDR3 DNA sequence: TGTGCCAGCGGGGACAGGGTCAGTCAGCCCCAGCATTTT.

The chain uses TRBV7-8 and TRBJ1-2, with D maybe TRBD1 (5 bases). Germline CDR1 SGHVS, CDR2 FQNEAQ. There are 18 residues in the CDR3. Trimming shortened V by 4 bases and J by 8 bases, and 29 bases separated the two germline ends. DNA for the CDR3: TGTGCCAGCAGCTCACTCCTCGAACCCGGGACTATCGAGGGGGGCTACACCTTC. Protein: CASSSLLEPGTIEGGYTF. Drawing the rest from reference TRBV7-8 and TRBJ1-2, the complete variable domain is GAGVSQSPRYKVAKRGQDVALRCDPISGHVSLFWYQQALGQGPEFLTYFQNEAQLDKSGLPSDRFFAERPEGSVSTLKIQRTQQEDSAVYLCASSSLLEPGTIEGGYTFGSGTRLTVV.

This chain joins TRBV19 and TRBJ2-5; 7 nucleotides line up with TRBD1. With V trimmed by 6 bases and J by 2 bases, 6 bases remained unmatched. The CDR3 runs to 14 residues. The germline gives CDR1 LNHDA, CDR2 SQIVND (reference sequence). The CDR3 loop is CASRETGRQETQYF. DNA for the CDR3: TGTGCCAGTAGGGAGACAGGGCGACAAGAGACCCAGTACTTC.

The gene calls are TRBV30 and TRBJ1-4; D unclear. The germline CDR1 and CDR2 sequences are GTSNPN and SVGIG (reference sequence). V lost 3 bases to trimming and J lost 8 bases, with 13 bases between them. This CDR3 has 13 amino acids. CDR3 residues: CAWSPGAAEKLFF. The CDR3, as DNA: TGTGCCTGGAGCCCGGGTGCCGCCGAAAAACTGTTTTTT. Based on the CDR3 plus reference TRBV30 and TRBJ1-4, the full variable domain is SQTIHQWPATLVQPVGSPLSLECTVEGTSNPNLYWYRQAAGRGLQLLFYSVGIGQISSEVPQNLSASRPQDRQFILSSKKLLLSDSGFYLCAWSPGAAEKLFFGSGTQLSVL.

The chain couples TRBV5-4 to TRBJ1-1; 9 bases are shared with TRBD1. The ends lost 3 bases at V and 5 bases at J; junction bases unmatched: 5. The V gene's germline CDR1 is SGHNT and CDR2 YYREEE (reference sequence). The CDR3 is 14 amino acids. The CDR3 DNA follows: TGTGCCAGCAGCTCGAGGGACAGGGTGACTGAAGCTTTCTTT. Residues: CASSSRDRVTEAFF.

The J gene is TRBJ2-7, the V gene TRBV2, with 8 nucleotides matching TRBD1. The V segment lost 6 bases and the J segment 2 bases; nucleotides outside the gene matches: 9. Germline assignment: CDR1 SNHLY and CDR2 FYNNEI. This CDR3 is built from 15 residues. This chain's CDR3 is CASSQDRVGAYEQYV. The CDR3 nucleotides read TGTGCCAGCAGCCAGGACAGGGTGGGGGCCTACGAGCAGTACGTC.

This clone has more than one count but fewer than ten. The gene calls are TRBV6-5 and TRBJ2-1; D might be TRBD1 (6 bases). Germline CDR1 and CDR2: MNHEY and SVGAGI. V was shortened by 2 bases and J by 6 bases, with 8 bases between the two germline ends. The CDR3 is 13 residues long. The CDR3 sequence: CASSYLRGNEQFF. CDR3 DNA sequence: TGTGCCAGCAGTTACCTCAGGGGCAATGAGCAGTTCTTC.

This clone showed up many times. The gene calls are TRBV7-2 and TRBJ1-2, with D possibly TRBD1 on 6 matching bases. The length of the CDR3 is 15 residues. Trimming took off 2 bases at V and 8 bases at J, with 18 bases between the two ends. CDR1 is SGHTA and CDR2 is FQGNSA in the germline V gene. CDR3 region: CASSLSAGVLGGYTF. The CDR3 DNA reads as TGTGCCAGCAGCTTATCGGCAGGGGTTTTGGGAGGCTACACCTTC. Filled out from reference TRBV7-2 and TRBJ1-2, the complete variable domain reads GAGVSQSPSNKVTEKGKDVELRCDPISGHTALYWYRQSLGQGLEFLIYFQGNSAPDKSGLPSDRFSAERTGGSVSTLTIQRTQQEDSAVYLCASSLSAGVLGGYTFGSGTRLTVV.

This clone was counted at least ten times. This chain uses TRBV11-2 with TRBJ2-2, with 7 bases aligning to TRBD1. This CDR3 spans 16 amino acids. V lost 3 bases and J lost 4; bases outside the gene matches: 8. CDR1 and CDR2 (germline): SGHAT, FQNNGV. The CDR3 coding sequence is TGTGCCAGCAGCTTTCCAGGGGGTCTGAGCACCGGGGAGCTGTTTTTT. Its translation: CASSFPGGLSTGELFF.

This clone has a single count. V and J are TRBV27 and TRBJ2-5, with D maybe TRBD2 (5 bases). The CDR3 loop spans 16 amino acids. Germline CDR1 reads MNHEY; CDR2 reads SMNVEV (reference sequence). V lost 5 bases, J lost 3 bases, and 19 bases lay in between. In nucleotides, the CDR3 is TGTGCCAGCAGTCAACTCGACGGGGTGTGGGAAGAGACCCAGTACTTC. This translates into CASSQLDGVWEETQYF.

This chain uses TRBV7-9 with TRBJ1-6; 10 nucleotides align to TRBD1. CDR1 and CDR2 (germline): SEHNR, FQNEAQ (reference sequence). Germline trimming cut 5 bases from V and 10 bases from J; bases unmatched to any gene: 14. The CDR3 covers 17 residues. The CDR3 sequence is CASSPGTGEGSRSPLHF. DNA of the CDR3: TGTGCCAGCAGCCCCGGGACAGGGGAGGGATCTCGGTCACCCCTCCACTTT.

The gene calls are TRBV25-1 and TRBJ1-1, with 8 bases lining up with TRBD1. The CDR3 has 14 residues. J was trimmed by 3 bases and V by 5 bases; bases with no gene match: 5. Germline values: CDR1 MGHDK, CDR2 SYGVNS. The CDR3 DNA follows: TGTGCCAGCAGTCCAGGGGGCGCGGACACTGAAGCTTTCTTT. Translated, it gives CASSPGGADTEAFF.

The genes are TRBV19 and TRBJ2-2, with TRBD2 matching 8 bases. Germline V gene data show CDR1 as LNHDA and CDR2 as SQIVND (reference sequence). With 6 bases clipped from V and 3 bases from J, the junction kept 12 bases outside the gene matches. The CDR3 length is 17 residues. The CDR3 is CASRGNLRGGHTGELFF. As DNA, the CDR3 is TGTGCCAGTAGAGGCAACCTACGGGGGGGCCACACCGGGGAGCTGTTTTTT.

The rearrangement links TRBV30 to TRBJ2-7; D uncertain. V dropped 4 bases and J dropped 1 base, with 8 bases sitting between them. The CDR3 is made up of 12 amino acids. From germline, CDR1 is GTSNPN and CDR2 SVGIG (reference sequence). The CDR3 DNA reads TGTGCCTGGAACACCAATTCCTACGAGCAGTACTTC. This encodes CAWNTNSYEQYF.

The rearrangement uses TRBV5-1 and TRBJ1-1; 10 bases align to TRBD1. Germline values: CDR1 SGHRS, CDR2 YFSETQ. The CDR3 length is 14 residues. V dropped 1 base and J dropped 7; count of bases not matched to a gene: 4. CDR3 bases: TGCGCCAGCAGCTTGTTGGGACAGGGGATTGAAGCTTTCTTT. Encoded protein: CASSLLGQGIEAFF.

The genes are TRBV7-6 and TRBJ2-7; 13 bases match TRBD2. The germline V gene has CDR1 SGHVS and CDR2 FNYEAQ. This CDR3 spans 15 amino acids. Trimming at V came to 5 bases and at J to 3 bases, leaving 4 bases not matched to a gene. The CDR3 reads CASSPGLAGYYEQYF. CDR3 nucleotides: TGTGCCAGCAGCCCGGGACTAGCGGGGTACTACGAGCAGTACTTC.

The rearrangement links TRBV2 to TRBJ2-3; 12 bases fit TRBD2. Germline CDR1 is SNHLY and CDR2 is FYNNEI. V lost 7 bases to trimming and J lost 0 bases; unmatched junction nucleotides: 8. CDR3 size: 17 residues. The CDR3 DNA is TGTGCCAGCACTGCACTAGCGGGGGGAATTAGCACAGATACGCAGTATTTT. As protein: CASTALAGGISTDTQYF.

This sequence joins TRBV5-8 and TRBJ2-2; D call uncertain. The germline gives CDR1 SGHTS, CDR2 YDEGEE. Trimming pared 0 bases from V and 2 bases from J, leaving 5 bases between. CDR3 length: 14 amino acids. The chain's CDR3 is CASSLASNTGELFF. The CDR3 DNA follows: TGTGCCAGCAGCTTGGCGTCCAACACCGGGGAGCTGTTTTTT.

In DNA, the CDR3 is TGTGCCACCAGCAGAGCCCAGGGGGAAGCTTTCTTT. The encoded protein is CATSRAQGEAFF. The rearrangement joins TRBV15 to TRBJ1-1; D perhaps matches TRBD1 (6 bases). Germline loops: CDR1 LNHNV, CDR2 YYDKDF (reference sequence). This CDR3 is built from 12 residues. Trimming removed 1 base at V and 8 bases at J, with 8 bases between.

J is TRBJ2-1 and V is TRBV20-1; D unresolved. Germline CDR1 reads DFQATT; CDR2 reads SNEGSKA (reference sequence). V lost 1 base to trimming and J lost 5 bases, with 3 bases between them. The CDR3 is made up of 11 amino acids. CDR3 nucleotide sequence: TGCAGTGCTAGAGCGGACAATGAGCAGTTCTTC. As protein: CSARADNEQFF.

The CDR3 coding sequence is TGTGCCAGTAGTCGGGACAGGGGGGGAAACACCATATATTTT. Amino acids: CASSRDRGGNTIYF. The V and J genes are TRBV19 and TRBJ1-3, with 11 nucleotides matching TRBD1. There are 14 residues in the CDR3. Trimming cost V 5 bases and J 4 bases; bases outside gene matches: 1. Germline V gene lookup returns CDR1 LNHDA and CDR2 SQIVND (reference sequence).